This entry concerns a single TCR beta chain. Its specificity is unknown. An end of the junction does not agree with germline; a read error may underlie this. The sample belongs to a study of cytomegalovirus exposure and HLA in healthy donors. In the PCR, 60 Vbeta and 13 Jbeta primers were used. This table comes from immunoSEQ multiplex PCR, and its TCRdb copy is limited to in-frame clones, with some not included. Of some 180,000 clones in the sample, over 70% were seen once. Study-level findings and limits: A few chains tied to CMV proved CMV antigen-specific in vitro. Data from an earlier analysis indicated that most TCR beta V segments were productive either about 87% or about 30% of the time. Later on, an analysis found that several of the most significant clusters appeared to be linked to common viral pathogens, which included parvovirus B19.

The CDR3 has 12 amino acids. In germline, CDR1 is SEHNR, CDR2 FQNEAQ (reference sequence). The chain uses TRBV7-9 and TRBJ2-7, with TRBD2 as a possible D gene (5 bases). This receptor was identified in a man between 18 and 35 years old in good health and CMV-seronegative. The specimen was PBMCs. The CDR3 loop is CSSSSPPGGQYF. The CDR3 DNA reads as TGTTCCAGCAGCTCCCCCCCCGGAGGGCAGTACTTC. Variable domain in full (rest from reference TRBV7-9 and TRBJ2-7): DTGVSQNPRHKITKRGQNVTFRCDPISEHNRLYWYRQTLGQGPEFLTYFQNEAQLEKSRLLSDRFSAERPKGSFSTLEIQRTEQGDSAMYLCSSSSPPGGQYFGPGTRLTVT.